This TCR beta chain was recorded in a study of CD8 T cells in ankylosing spondylitis. General study results and limits: The study identified a TCR beta motif of eight highly homologous variants that appeared characteristic of ankylosing spondylitis blood. Matched synovial fluid from ankylosing spondylitis patients was reported to be enriched for disease-linked clones. With a CD8+ phenotype, disease-linked clones were relatively rare in peripheral blood. In synovial fluid and blood from reactive arthritis, some motif variants were previously reported.

The V gene end was trimmed by 5 bases and the J gene end by 8 bases; junction bases not matched to a gene: 8. Per the germline V gene, CDR1 is SNHLY and CDR2 is FYNNEI. This CDR3 has 16 residues. Library preparation for TCR beta used quantitative 5'-RACE with molecular barcodes. TCRdb independently ran MiXCR on the 5' RACE reads; one entry per CDR3 protein. Among about 540,000 distinct CDR3 sequences, roughly an eighth were seen once, and the ten largest hold around 6.8%. In its sample, this clonotype was seen many times. Its antigen is as yet unknown. The TCR originated in a male donor with ankylosing spondylitis. The sequenced sample was blood, either unsorted or a sorted T cell fraction (not recorded which). This chain connects TRBV2 to TRBJ2-1; TRBD2 aligns across 14 bases. The chain's CDR3 is CASSRLAGGPTDEQFF. In DNA form, the CDR3 reads TGTGCCAGCAGTCGACTAGCGGGAGGGCCTACCGATGAGCAGTTCTTC.